Listed below are T cell receptor beta chains from one sample, sequenced in a study of cytomegalovirus exposure and HLA in healthy donors. Method: immunoSEQ multiplex PCR; TCRdb's copy keeps in-frame clones and lacks some. This sample has approximately 100,000 clones, with about 80% found just once. The source material was PBMCs. Source of these receptors: a man aged 18 to 35 in good health and CMV-seropositive. The CDR3 runs from the conserved cysteine through the conserved F or W. D genes are given only for firm matches. Clone sizes are given selectively: once, few, many, or a class where the clone is expanded.

.	.	TRBJ2-7	TRBV14	TGTGCCAGCAGCCAAGTTCAGGGCGTTGAGCAGTACTTC	CASSQVQGVEQYF
TRBD2	.	TRBJ2-7	TRBV7-2	TGTGCCAGCAGCCCCTATCCCGGGACTAGCGTGATCGAGCAGTACTTC	CASSPYPGTSVIEQYF
TRBD2	.	TRBJ2-5	TRBV5-5	TGTGCCAGCACCCCCTCGGGACTAGTGACCCAGTACTTC	CASTPSGLVTQYF
.	.	TRBJ2-2	TRBV6-5	TGTGCCAGCAGTTACGGGGCTGGGGCCGGGGAGCTGTTTTTT	CASSYGAGAGELFF
.	.	TRBJ1-2	TRBV30	TGTGCCTGGAATCACCTTGCGCCTCGCTCTGGCTACACCTTC	CAWNHLAPRSGYTF
.	once	TRBJ1-2	TRBV19	TGTGCCAGTAGCCCAACGAGAGGGGGAGGCTACACCTTC	CASSPTRGGGYTF
.	.	TRBJ1-2	TRBV11-2	TGTGCCAGCAGCCCGACAGCGCTTAACTATGGCTACACCTTC	CASSPTALNYGYTF
TRBD1	.	TRBJ2-7	TRBV7-9	TGTGCCAGCAGCTTAAAGATTGGGACAGGGTCCTACGAGCAGTACTTC	CASSLKIGTGSYEQYF
TRBD1	.	TRBJ2-1	TRBV11-2	TGTGCCAGCAGCCTGCAGGGGGCCTACAATGAGCAGTTCTTC	CASSLQGAYNEQFF
.	.	TRBJ1-1	TRBV7-8	TGTGCCAGCAGCCTAGATGGGACAACCACTGAGGCTTTCTTT	CASSLDGTTTEAFF
.	.	TRBJ1-1	TRBV7-6	TGTGCCAGCAGCTGGGGACAGAACACTGAAGCTTTCTTT	CASSWGQNTEAFF
.	few	TRBJ1-5	TRBV13	TGTGCCAGCAGCTTAGATAGGGGCCAGCCCCAGCATTTT	CASSLDRGQPQHF
TRBD1	.	TRBJ2-7	TRBV6-5	TGTGCCAGCAGTTACTTTAGGGGACAGGGGGTTGGGGAGCAGTACTTC	CASSYFRGQGVGEQYF
.	.	TRBJ2-1	TRBV4-1	TGCGCCAGCAGCCGAGGAGCGGCTGGCTCCTACAATGAGCAGTTCTTC	CASSRGAAGSYNEQFF
TRBD1	.	TRBJ2-5	TRBV5-1	TGCGCCAGCAGAGGGACAGGGGAAGAGACCCAGTACTTC	CASRGTGEETQYF
.	.	TRBJ1-1	TRBV25-1	TGTGCCAGCAGTGGAAGGGAGAAGAACACTGAAGCTTTCTTT	CASSGREKNTEAFF
.	few	TRBJ2-7	TRBV6-1	TGTGCCAGCAGTACAGGGTTTACCTACGAGCAGTACTTC	CASSTGFTYEQYF
.	.	TRBJ1-3	TRBV2	TGTGCCACCTCCGGGGGCTCTGGAAACACCATATATTTT	CATSGGSGNTIYF
.	.	TRBJ1-2	TRBV6-5	TGTGCCAGCAGGAGGACAGCCCAATCTAACTATGGCTACACCTTC	CASRRTAQSNYGYTF
.	once	TRBJ2-4	TRBV11-2	TGTGCCAGCAGCCCGGTGGGGGGTGCCAAAAACATTCAGTACTTC	CASSPVGGAKNIQYF
TRBD1	once	TRBJ2-1	TRBV2	TGTGCCAGCAGCTCCGGGACAGTCTACAATGAGCAGTTCTTC	CASSSGTVYNEQFF
.	.	TRBJ1-6	TRBV5-1	TGCGCCAGCAGCCCCCTGGCGGGGGCAAATTCACCCCTCCACTTT	CASSPLAGANSPLHF
.	.	TRBJ2-5	TRBV5-3	TGTGCCAGAAGCTTAGGACTCAACCAAGAGACCCAGTACTTC	CARSLGLNQETQYF
TRBD1	.	TRBJ1-2	TRBV25-1	TGTGCCAGCATACAACAGGGGGATCGTGGCTACACCTTC	CASIQQGDRGYTF
TRBD2	few	TRBJ2-3	TRBV7-2	TGTGCCAGCAGTCTAGCGGGGGCCCGCACAGATACGCAGTATTTT	CASSLAGARTDTQYF